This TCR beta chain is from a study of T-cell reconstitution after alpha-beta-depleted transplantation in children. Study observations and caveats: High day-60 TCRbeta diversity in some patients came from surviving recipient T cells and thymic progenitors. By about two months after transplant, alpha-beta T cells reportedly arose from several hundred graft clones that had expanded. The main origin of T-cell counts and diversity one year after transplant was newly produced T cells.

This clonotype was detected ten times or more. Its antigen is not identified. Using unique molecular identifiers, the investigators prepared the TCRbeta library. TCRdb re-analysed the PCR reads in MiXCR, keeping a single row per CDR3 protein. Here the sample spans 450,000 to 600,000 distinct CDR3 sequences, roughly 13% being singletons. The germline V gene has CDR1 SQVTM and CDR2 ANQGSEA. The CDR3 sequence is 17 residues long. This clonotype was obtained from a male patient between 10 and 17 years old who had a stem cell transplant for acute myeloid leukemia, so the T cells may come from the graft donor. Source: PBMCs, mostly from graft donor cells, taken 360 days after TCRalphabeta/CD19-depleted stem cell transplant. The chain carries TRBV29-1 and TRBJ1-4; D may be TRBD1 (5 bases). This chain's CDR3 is CNVRKVKQDTTNEKLFF. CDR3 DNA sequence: TGCAACGTCCGAAAGGTCAAACAGGACACAACTAATGAAAAACTGTTTTTT.